The 20 T cell receptor beta chains given below trace back to one sample, sequenced in a study of T cell responses to AZD1222 COVID-19 vaccine. Repertoires were generated with immunoSEQ multiplex PCR, while TCRdb's copy carries only in-frame clones and drops some. The sample carries 140,000 or so clones, around 92% recorded once. This material consisted of peripheral blood, taken after recovery from COVID-19. These receptor sequences come from an adult who had recovered from COVID-19.

V is TRBV2 and J is TRBJ1-6, with D hard to call. The CDR3 has 14 amino acids. V was shortened by 6 bases and J by 5 bases, with 11 bases between the two germline ends. From germline, CDR1 is SNHLY and CDR2 FYNNEI. DNA for the CDR3: TGTGCCAGCAGCGGAAGTCTCAATAATTCACCCCTCCACTTT. It translates to CASSGSLNNSPLHF.

The chain combines TRBV29-1 with TRBJ2-2, with D possibly being TRBD2 (6 bases). V shed 3 bases and J shed 6 bases, with 11 bases lying between them. The CDR3 covers 13 residues. The germline gives CDR1 SQVTM, CDR2 ANQGSEA. The chain's CDR3 is CSVDFGGAGELFF. DNA of the CDR3: TGCAGCGTTGATTTCGGGGGAGCCGGGGAGCTGTTTTTT.

In its sample, this clone was seen once. The chain combines TRBV28 with TRBJ1-4, with 12 positions matching TRBD1. J was trimmed by 3 bases and V by 7 bases; bases with no gene match: 9. This CDR3 region has 17 residues. CDR1 and CDR2 from the germline V gene are MDHEN and SYDVKM. In DNA, the CDR3 is TGTGCCAGCACCGACCCGGGACAGGGGGCATCTAATGAAAAACTGTTTTTT. Translated, it gives CASTDPGQGASNEKLFF.

J is TRBJ2-4 and V is TRBV7-8; D uncertain. The CDR3 totals 19 residues. V was cut by 7 bases and J by 0 bases, with 25 bases left in between. Germline V gene data show CDR1 as SGHVS and CDR2 as FQNEAQ. The chain's CDR3 is CASTVSRFPSALAKNIQYF. The CDR3 DNA is TGTGCCAGCACCGTCTCGCGGTTCCCCTCGGCTTTAGCCAAAAACATTCAGTACTTC.

The chain couples TRBV2 to TRBJ1-5, with a possible D match to TRBD1 (5 bases). Germline V gene data show CDR1 as SNHLY and CDR2 as FYNNEI. The CDR3 sequence is 13 residues long. Trimming took off 6 bases at V and 4 bases at J, with 10 bases between the two ends. CDR3 coding DNA: TGTGCCAGCAGCAGGGATTCGAATCAGCCCCAGCATTTT. It specifies CASSRDSNQPQHF.

The V call is TRBV24-1, the J call TRBJ1-2, with unresolved D. V was pared by 1 base and J by 2 bases, with 7 bases between. The CDR3 is 14 residues long. Germline CDR1 reads KGHDR; CDR2 reads SFDVKD. The CDR3 DNA follows: TGTGCCACCAGTGATTTCGGCCTCAACTATGGCTACACCTTC. This gives the protein CATSDFGLNYGYTF.

V gene TRBV5-4 combines with J gene TRBJ2-7; no definite D call. Germline V lookup: CDR1 SGHNT, CDR2 YYREEE (reference sequence). The V end was cut by 4 bases, the J end by 0 bases, with 8 bases between. The CDR3 is 13 residues long. The DNA of the CDR3 is TGTGCCAGCAGCCACCCCGCCTCCTACGAGCAGTACTTC. Translated: CASSHPASYEQYF. The whole variable domain, remainder taken from reference TRBV5-4 and TRBJ2-7, is ETGVTQSPTHLIKTRGQQVTLRCSSQSGHNTVSWYQQALGQGPQFIFQYYREEENGRGNFPPRFSGLQFPNYSSELNVNALELDDSALYLCASSHPASYEQYFGPGTRLTVT.

This clone was detected only once. The chain combines TRBV28 with TRBJ2-2, with D perhaps matching TRBD2 (6 bases). Germline values: CDR1 MDHEN, CDR2 SYDVKM. The CDR3 has 18 amino acids. Trimming removed 6 bases from V and 1 base from J, with 21 bases in between. The CDR3 nucleotides are TGTGCCAGCAGCCCCCTTCGGTTGAGCGGGCTGAACACCGGGGAGCTGTTTTTT. Its translation is CASSPLRLSGLNTGELFF.

J is TRBJ2-7 and V is TRBV7-9; TRBD2 is a possible D gene (5 bases). This CDR3 is 14 amino acids long. The germline V gene has CDR1 SEHNR and CDR2 FQNEAQ (reference sequence). V dropped 2 bases and J dropped 5 bases, with 13 bases sitting between them. CDR3 loop: CASSLTGVIDEQYF. The CDR3 DNA sequence: TGTGCCAGCAGCTTAACCGGGGTCATAGACGAGCAGTACTTC.

The chain employs TRBV30 and TRBJ2-3; 10 nucleotides align to TRBD1. The CDR3 has 19 residues. V lost 4 bases, J lost 7 bases, and 23 bases stayed unmatched. The germline V gene encodes CDR1 GTSNPN and CDR2 SVGIG (reference sequence). The CDR3 DNA reads TGTGCCTGGAAACCTAAACGGGACAGGGGTCCCACTGGCACGTATACGCAGTATTTT. This sequence encodes CAWKPKRDRGPTGTYTQYF.

V gene TRBV10-3 combines with J gene TRBJ2-3; 10 nucleotides match TRBD2. Per germline, CDR1 ENHRY and CDR2 SYGVKD. CDR3 length equals 13 residues. Trimming cost V 10 bases and J 2 bases; bases outside gene matches: 3. The CDR3 DNA reads as TGTGCCACGCTAGCGGGAGACACAGATACGCAGTATTTT. This codes for CATLAGDTDTQYF.

The chain employs TRBV29-1 and TRBJ1-1; D is possibly TRBD1 (6 bases). The CDR3 covers 11 residues. The germline gives CDR1 SQVTM, CDR2 ANQGSEA. Trimming stripped 4 bases from V and 6 bases from J, with 9 bases between. The CDR3 protein is CSVVRGAEAFF. CDR3 in DNA: TGCAGCGTTGTGAGGGGGGCTGAAGCTTTCTTT.

V is TRBV6-1 and J is TRBJ1-5; D gene uncertain. CDR3 size: 16 residues. V was shortened by 2 bases and J by 2 bases, with 13 bases between the two germline ends. CDR1 is MNHNS and CDR2 is SASEGT in the germline V gene. The CDR3 is CASSEWVRGGNQPQHF. The CDR3 DNA reads TGTGCCAGCAGTGAATGGGTCCGTGGGGGCAATCAGCCCCAGCATTTT.

V is TRBV9 and J is TRBJ2-1; D is unresolved. The CDR3 totals 14 residues. Trimming pared 2 bases from V and 1 base from J, leaving 7 bases between. Germline V gene lookup returns CDR1 SGDLS and CDR2 YYNGEE. The CDR3 coding sequence is TGTGCCAGCAGCGTTGGCGGATCCTACAATGAGCAGTTCTTC. Its protein is CASSVGGSYNEQFF.

The chain employs TRBV5-1 and TRBJ2-3; D is unresolved. The V end was cut by 0 bases, the J end by 3 bases, with 11 bases between. The length of the CDR3 is 15 residues. Germline CDR1 and CDR2: SGHRS and YFSETQ. The CDR3 DNA is TGCGCCAGCAGCTTGGTAGGGCAGATAACAGATACGCAGTATTTT. Translated, it gives CASSLVGQITDTQYF. Using reference TRBV5-1 and TRBJ2-3 for the parts outside the CDR3, the full variable domain is KAGVTQTPRYLIKTRGQQVTLSCSPISGHRSVSWYQQTPGQGLQFLFEYFSETQRNKGNFPGRFSGRQFSNSRSEMNVSTLELGDSALYLCASSLVGQITDTQYFGPGTRLTVL.

The J gene is TRBJ2-3, the V gene TRBV28; 9 bases map to TRBD2. CDR1 and CDR2 (germline): MDHEN, SYDVKM. CDR3 length: 15 amino acids. Trimming removed 7 bases from V and 4 bases from J; junction bases left unmatched: 9. CDR3 sequence reads: CASTSGTSFADTQYF. The CDR3, as DNA: TGTGCCAGCACCTCCGGGACTAGCTTTGCAGATACGCAGTATTTT.

The gene calls are TRBV27 and TRBJ2-7; D is ambiguous. Trimming left V 3 bases short and J 2 bases short, with 8 bases between. From germline, CDR1 is MNHEY and CDR2 SMNVEV (reference sequence). The CDR3 runs to 13 residues. The chain's CDR3 is CASSLTDAYEQYF. The CDR3 coding sequence is TGTGCCAGCAGTTTGACCGATGCCTACGAGCAGTACTTC.

The chain uses TRBV12-3 or TRBV12-4 and TRBJ1-2; D remains unclear. This CDR3 contains 13 residues. V lost 6 bases and J 4 bases, leaving 12 bases between the germline ends. Here the CDR3 DNA reads TGTGCCAGCAGCCCTCTGAAGCGCTATGGCTACACCTTC. This translates into CASSPLKRYGYTF.

The chain uses TRBV3-1 (or the pseudogene TRBV3-2) and TRBJ2-1; 9 bases map to TRBD2. This CDR3 has 15 residues. CDR1 and CDR2 (germline): LGHDT, YNNKEL (reference sequence). J lost 4 bases, V lost 5 bases, and 6 bases had no gene match. DNA of the CDR3: TGTGCCAGCAGCGAGACTAGCGGAGCTTACAATGAGCAGTTCTTC. Translating gives CASSETSGAYNEQFF.

The J gene is TRBJ1-1, the V gene TRBV30; D unresolved. The germline V gene has CDR1 GTSNPN and CDR2 SVGIG (reference sequence). V was trimmed by 1 base and J by 0 bases, leaving 6 bases between them. This CDR3 has 13 residues. CDR3 DNA sequence: TGTGCCTGGAGTGCGTTCATGAACACTGAAGCTTTCTTT. Amino acid sequence: CAWSAFMNTEAFF.